This T cell receptor (beta chain) was obtained from a study of CD8 T cells in ankylosing spondylitis. Findings and limits, study-wide: Made up of several highly homologous variants, a TCR beta motif appeared characteristic of ankylosing spondylitis blood.

This clonotype was seen at least ten times. Its antigen remains unknown. In TCRdb, the 5' RACE reads were re-called with MiXCR into one record per CDR3 protein. The data contain about 200,000 distinct CDR3 sequences, roughly 6.6% of them singletons. CDR1 is MNHEY and CDR2 is SMNVEV in the germline V gene (reference sequence). CDR3 length: 13 amino acids. The V end lost 6 bases, the J end lost 1 base, and 9 bases lay between the germline ends. Material: blood, either unsorted or a sorted T cell fraction (not recorded which). The receptor was isolated from a male donor with ankylosing spondylitis. The chain is built from TRBV27 and TRBJ1-2; the D gene is possibly TRBD1 (6 bases). DNA of the CDR3: TGTGCCAGCAGCCCAGGGGTTAACTATGGCTACACCTTC. Protein sequence: CASSPGVNYGYTF.